This TCR beta chain was sequenced for a study of shared clonotypes between healthy human individuals. Study-wide background: Donors had three CD4 naive, three CD4 memory, two CD8 naive and one CD8 memory plate apiece.

As regards this clone: Its antigen remains unknown.

All donors were Caucasian adults living in Nashville, Tennessee. Trimming left V 4 bases short and J 0 bases short, with 13 bases between. Germline V gives CDR1 KGHSH, CDR2 LQKENI. This CDR3 spans 15 amino acids. The method was immunoSEQ multiplex PCR; TCRdb's version includes in-frame clones alone and lacks a portion of them. This sample has 2 million to 3 million clones, with over 85% found just once. The study's findings and limits: Several donors showed sharing of around 5.3% of naive CD4 clonotypes. Naive subsets tended to show greater estimated richness than memory subsets.

This receptor was taken from a man aged 18 to 35 in good health. Some clones in this sample may be carry-over from other donors' samples. Sequenced sample: naive CD4+ T cells from PBMCs. Subset in this sample: CD45RA+ positively selected. The chain couples TRBV18 to TRBJ2-7, with a tentative D call TRBD2 (6 bases). CDR3 DNA: TGTGCCAGCTCACGATATAGCGGCACCTCCTACGAGCAGTACTTC. Translated, it gives CASSRYSGTSYEQYF.